The present TCR beta chain was sequenced within a study of T cell responses to AZD1222 COVID-19 vaccine. Trimming removed 6 bases from V and 9 bases from J, with 12 bases in between. The germline gives CDR1 LNHDA, CDR2 SQIVND (reference sequence). The CDR3 spans 13 residues. Assay: immunoSEQ multiplex PCR; the TCRdb copy retains only in-frame clones and omits some. This table holds 82,000 or so clones, 85% to 95% found once. The sequencing here drew on peripheral blood, taken on day 0 of AZD1222 vaccination. The rearrangement links TRBV19 to TRBJ1-6; D not resolved. This receptor was identified in an adult in good health. The CDR3 is CASRGDISSPLHF. The CDR3 DNA sequence: TGTGCCAGTAGAGGAGACATAAGTTCACCCCTCCACTTT.